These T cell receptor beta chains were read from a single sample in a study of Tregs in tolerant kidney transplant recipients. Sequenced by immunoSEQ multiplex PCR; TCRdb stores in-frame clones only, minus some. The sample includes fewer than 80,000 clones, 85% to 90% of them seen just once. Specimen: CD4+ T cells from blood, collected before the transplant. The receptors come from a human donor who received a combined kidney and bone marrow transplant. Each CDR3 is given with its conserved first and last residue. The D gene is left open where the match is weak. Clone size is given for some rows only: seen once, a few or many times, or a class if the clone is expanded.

CDR3: CASSSPDRGHYEQYF
DNA: TGCGCCAGCAGCTCCCCAGACAGGGGCCACTACGAGCAGTACTTC
J: TRBJ2-7
D: TRBD1
V: TRBV4-1
size: -

CDR3: CASSMQEATNEKLFF
DNA: TGTGCCAGTAGTATGCAGGAAGCAACTAATGAAAAACTGTTTTTT
J: TRBJ1-4
D: -
V: TRBV19
size: -

CDR3: CASSINRDLNTEAFF
DNA: TGTGCCAGCAGTATAAACAGGGACCTGAACACTGAAGCTTTCTTT
J: TRBJ1-1
D: -
V: TRBV27
size: -

CDR3: CASSSPGTGELFF
DNA: TGTGCCAGCAGCTCCCCAGGCACCGGGGAGCTGTTTTTT
J: TRBJ2-2
D: -
V: TRBV9
size: -

CDR3: CASTTYPGSYEQYF
DNA: TGTGCCAGCACCACCTACCCGGGTTCCTACGAGCAGTACTTC
J: TRBJ2-7
D: -
V: TRBV28
size: -

CDR3: CASNRRGAGANVLTF
DNA: TGTGCCAGTAACCGCAGGGGGGCTGGGGCCAACGTCCTGACTTTC
J: TRBJ2-6
D: -
V: TRBV19
size: -

CDR3: CASTPAGTAEAFF
DNA: TGTGCCAGCACCCCAGCAGGAACCGCTGAAGCTTTCTTT
J: TRBJ1-1
D: -
V: TRBV6-5
size: -

CDR3: CASRNTGTANYGYTF
DNA: TGTGCCAGCAGGAACACCGGGACAGCTAACTATGGCTACACCTTC
J: TRBJ1-2
D: TRBD1
V: TRBV27
size: -

CDR3: CASSVRVAGELFF
DNA: TGTGCCAGCAGTGTCAGGGTCGCCGGGGAGCTGTTTTTT
J: TRBJ2-2
D: -
V: TRBV28
size: -

CDR3: CAITLGQGDEQYF
DNA: TGTGCCATTACCTTAGGACAGGGGGACGAGCAGTACTTC
J: TRBJ2-7
D: TRBD1
V: TRBV10-3
size: once

CDR3: CASSSHTGDGYTF
DNA: TGTGCCAGCAGCTCACATACAGGGGATGGCTACACCTTC
J: TRBJ1-2
D: TRBD1
V: TRBV7-9
size: -

CDR3: CSVEGLAGGLYEQYF
DNA: TGCAGCGTTGAAGGGCTAGCGGGAGGGCTCTACGAGCAGTACTTC
J: TRBJ2-7
D: TRBD2
V: TRBV29-1
size: -

CDR3: CASSYSTTGISYGYTF
DNA: TGTGCCAGCAGTTACTCGACGACGGGAATATCCTATGGCTACACCTTC
J: TRBJ1-2
D: -
V: TRBV6-5
size: -

CDR3: CASSPPGQGGLDTQYF
DNA: TGTGCCAGCTCACCTCCGGGACAGGGGGGTTTGGATACGCAGTATTTT
J: TRBJ2-3
D: TRBD1
V: TRBV18
size: -

CDR3: CASSPTGSGYTF
DNA: TGTGCCAGCTCACCAACAGGGTCTGGCTACACCTTC
J: TRBJ1-2
D: -
V: TRBV18
size: once

CDR3: CASSEGTGIYEQYF
DNA: TGTGCCAGCAGCGAAGGGACAGGGATTTACGAGCAGTACTTC
J: TRBJ2-7
D: TRBD1
V: TRBV7-2
size: once

CDR3: CASDRQATEAFF
DNA: TGTGCCAGCGACCGACAGGCCACTGAAGCTTTCTTT
J: TRBJ1-1
D: -
V: TRBV2
size: -

CDR3: CSVGTSGTYEQYF
DNA: TGCAGCGTGGGAACTAGCGGAACCTACGAGCAGTACTTC
J: TRBJ2-7
D: TRBD2
V: TRBV29-1
size: -

CDR3: CASNPDGGETQYF
DNA: TGTGCCAGCAATCCAGACGGGGGGGAGACCCAGTACTTC
J: TRBJ2-5
D: TRBD2
V: TRBV9
size: -

CDR3: CASSQWAGGDTGELFF
DNA: TGTGCCAGCAGTCAATGGGCCGGGGGGGACACCGGGGAGCTGTTTTTT
J: TRBJ2-2
D: TRBD2
V: TRBV6-6
size: -

CDR3: CASSSTGQGKPYEQYF
DNA: TGTGCCAGCAGCAGTACGGGACAGGGTAAGCCCTACGAGCAGTACTTC
J: TRBJ2-7
D: TRBD1
V: TRBV4-2
size: -

CDR3: CAGGRPGTGELFF
DNA: TGTGCCGGCGGGCGGCCGGGGACCGGGGAGCTGTTTTTT
J: TRBJ2-2
D: -
V: TRBV19
size: -

CDR3: CASSLASTGGETQYF
DNA: TGTGCCAGCAGCTTAGCGTCGACAGGGGGCGAGACCCAGTACTTC
J: TRBJ2-5
D: TRBD1
V: TRBV7-9
size: -

CDR3: CASYPGLAAKPTDTQYF
DNA: TGTGCCAGCTACCCGGGACTAGCGGCAAAACCGACAGATACGCAGTATTTT
J: TRBJ2-3
D: TRBD2
V: TRBV2
size: -

CDR3: CASGGTGLDYEQYF
DNA: TGTGCCAGCGGGGGGACAGGGCTCGACTACGAGCAGTACTTC
J: TRBJ2-7
D: TRBD1
V: TRBV2
size: -

CDR3: CSARPGDTQYF
DNA: TGCAGTGCTAGGCCCGGAGATACGCAGTATTTT
J: TRBJ2-3
D: -
V: TRBV20-1
size: -

CDR3: CASSFDLAHTENTIYF
DNA: TGTGCCAGCAGCTTTGACCTGGCACATACAGAAAACACCATATATTTT
J: TRBJ1-3
D: -
V: TRBV7-6
size: -

CDR3: CASTSRSASLLDNSYEQYF
DNA: TGTGCCAGCACTTCGAGATCGGCCTCCCTACTCGACAACTCCTACGAGCAGTACTTC
J: TRBJ2-7
D: -
V: TRBV6-4
size: -

CDR3: CASSPGGYEQYF
DNA: TGTGCCAGCAGTCCGGGGGGGTACGAGCAGTACTTC
J: TRBJ2-7
D: TRBD2
V: TRBV7-2
size: -

CDR3: CSHGGGYNEQFF
DNA: TGCAGCCATGGGGGGGGCTACAATGAGCAGTTCTTC
J: TRBJ2-1
D: TRBD2
V: TRBV29-1
size: -

CDR3: CASSKPGYNQPQHF
DNA: TGTGCCAGTAGTAAACCGGGGTACAATCAGCCCCAGCATTTT
J: TRBJ1-5
D: -
V: TRBV19
size: -

CDR3: CASSRAGEGSYEQYF
DNA: TGTGCCAGCAGTCGAGCGGGAGAGGGATCCTACGAGCAGTACTTC
J: TRBJ2-7
D: TRBD2
V: TRBV6-5
size: -

CDR3: CAWSGAGGGLNNEQFF
DNA: TGTGCCTGGAGTGGGGCGGGGGGGGGCCTAAACAATGAGCAGTTCTTC
J: TRBJ2-1
D: TRBD2
V: TRBV30
size: once